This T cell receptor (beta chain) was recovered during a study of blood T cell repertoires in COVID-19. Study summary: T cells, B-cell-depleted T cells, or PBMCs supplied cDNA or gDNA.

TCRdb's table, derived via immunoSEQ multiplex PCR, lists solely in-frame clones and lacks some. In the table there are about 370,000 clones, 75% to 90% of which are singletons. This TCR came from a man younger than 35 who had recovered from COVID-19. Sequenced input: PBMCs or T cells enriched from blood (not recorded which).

CDR3 protein: CASSETSASNTGELFF. CDR3 bases: TGTGCCAGCAGCGAGACTAGCGCTTCGAACACCGGGGAGCTGTTTTTT. The chain recombines TRBV2 with TRBJ2-2, with TRBD2 identical over 8 bases. The CDR3 totals 16 residues. Germline values: CDR1 SNHLY, CDR2 FYNNEI. Germline trimming cut 6 bases from V and 0 bases from J; bases unmatched to any gene: 6.